This T cell receptor (beta chain) emerged from a study of vaccination effects on CD4 cells after COVID-19. Study-wide results and caveats: There was marked clonal contraction among infection- and vaccine-induced clones late after vaccination.

Under the ViraFEST assay, PBMC were stimulated with viral peptide pools so that antigen-specific CD4+ T cells expanded. Sequencing was performed afterwards. Cells that had been cultured for nine to eleven days were the source of isolated CD4+ T cells. Participants received two doses of either the BNT162b2 or mRNA-1273 vaccine. Comment on this clone: Antigen: not known.

Sequencing used immunoSEQ multiplex PCR; TCRdb keeps in-frame clones, though not all of them. Of roughly 59,000 clones in the sample, 75% to 85% were seen once. The J segment lost 1 base and the V segment lost 0 bases, leaving 6 bases of the junction unmatched. Germline loops: CDR1 SGHRS, CDR2 YFSETQ. This CDR3 has 18 residues. The clonotype originates from a human donor who received a COVID-19 vaccine. The sample here was CD4+ T cells from PBMCs cultured with HCoV-OC43 spike peptides, taken after COVID-19 vaccination. Subset reported: HCoV-OC43 spike overlapping peptide pool stimulation. This chain connects TRBV5-1 to TRBJ2-1; TRBD2 agrees at 11 bases. The CDR3 nucleotides read TGCGCCAGCAGCTTGGCTTTTCTAGCGGGGGGTTCCTACAATGAGCAGTTCTTC. This codes for CASSLAFLAGGSYNEQFF. The whole variable domain, filled in from reference TRBV5-1 and TRBJ2-1, reads KAGVTQTPRYLIKTRGQQVTLSCSPISGHRSVSWYQQTPGQGLQFLFEYFSETQRNKGNFPGRFSGRQFSNSRSEMNVSTLELGDSALYLCASSLAFLAGGSYNEQFFGPGTRLTVL.